This T cell receptor (beta chain) comes out of a study of CD8 T cells in ankylosing spondylitis. Only a few counts were recorded for this clonotype. The antigen remains undetermined. This CDR3 spans 12 amino acids. Germline V gene lookup returns CDR1 DFQATT and CDR2 SNEGSKA (reference sequence). The germline V and J ends were trimmed by 8 bases and 0 bases, with 9 bases remaining between them. From the 5' RACE reads, TCRdb called clonotypes with MiXCR, one entry per CDR3 protein. The data contain approximately 300,000 distinct CDR3 sequences, 6.5% to 10% of them singletons. General study results and limits: Clones linked to disease were reported to show significant enrichment in matched ankylosing spondylitis synovial fluid. A motif in TCR beta, a set of about eight highly homologous variants, appeared characteristic of ankylosing spondylitis blood. Clones linked to disease, bearing a CD8+ phenotype, were relatively rare in peripheral blood.

This clonotype originated in a male donor with ankylosing spondylitis. Sequencing was carried out using blood, either unsorted or a sorted T cell fraction (not recorded which). The V call is TRBV20-1, the J call TRBJ2-3; D not resolved. In nucleotides, the CDR3 is TGCAGTTCGCCGCTCAGCACAGATACGCAGTATTTT. It specifies CSSPLSTDTQYF.